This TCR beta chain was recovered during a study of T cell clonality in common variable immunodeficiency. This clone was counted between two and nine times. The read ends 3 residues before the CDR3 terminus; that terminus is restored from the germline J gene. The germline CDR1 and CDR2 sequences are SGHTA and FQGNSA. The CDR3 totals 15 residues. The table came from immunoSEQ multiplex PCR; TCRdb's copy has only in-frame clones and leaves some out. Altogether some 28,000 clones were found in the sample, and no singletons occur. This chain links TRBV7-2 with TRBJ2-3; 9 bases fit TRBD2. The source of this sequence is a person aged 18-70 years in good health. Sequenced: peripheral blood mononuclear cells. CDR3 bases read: TGTGCCAGCAGCTTAGGTAGCGGGGGACAAGAGACG. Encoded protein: CASSLGSGGQET. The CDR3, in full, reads CASSLGSGGQETQYF.